This T cell receptor (beta chain) was captured by sequencing in a study of blood T cell repertoires in COVID-19. Study information: The study drew acute and convalescent COVID-19 samples from the United States, Italy and Spain.

The assay was immunoSEQ multiplex PCR, and TCRdb's table has in-frame clones only and misses some. The sample records under 300,000 clones, approximately 82% being singletons. V lost 1 base to trimming and J lost 4 bases, with 5 bases between them. There are 13 residues in the CDR3. Germline values: CDR1 SGHVS, CDR2 FQNEAQ. The sequence was obtained from a woman of 80 years or more with active or convalescent COVID-19. Sequenced input: peripheral blood. V gene TRBV7-8 combines with J gene TRBJ2-1, with D hard to call. CDR3 bases: TGTGCCAGCAGCTTAGTGGAGTACAATGAGCAGTTCTTC. Translating it yields CASSLVEYNEQFF.